These T cell receptor beta chains were read from a single sample in a study of T cell responses to AZD1222 COVID-19 vaccine. Sequencing used immunoSEQ multiplex PCR; TCRdb keeps in-frame clones, though not all of them. The sample lists 150,000 to 200,000 clones; roughly 90% were seen once. The sequencing here drew on peripheral blood, taken on day 0 of AZD1222 vaccination. The receptors originated from an adult in good health. Each CDR3 is given with its conserved first and last residue. The D gene is left open where the match is weak. Clone size is not always given. Where it is, it says once, few, many or a class for expanded clones.

v_call,d_call,j_call,clone_size,cdr3_aa,cdr3_nt
TRBV11-1,.,TRBJ2-3,.,CASSHGDTQYF,TGTGCCAGCAGCCATGGGGATACGCAGTATTTT
TRBV6-5,.,TRBJ2-7,.,CASSYAYYEQYF,TGTGCCAGCAGTTACGCCTATTACGAGCAGTACTTC
TRBV5-5,.,TRBJ1-5,.,CASSLDGLANQPQHF,TGTGCCAGCAGCTTGGACGGTCTAGCCAATCAGCCCCAGCATTTT
TRBV19,TRBD1,TRBJ2-3,.,CASRQGMADTQYF,TGTGCCAGTAGACAGGGGATGGCAGATACGCAGTATTTT
TRBV15,.,TRBJ2-5,.,CATARGAIGTQYF,TGTGCCACGGCGAGGGGGGCTATCGGGACCCAGTACTTC
TRBV7-2,.,TRBJ2-7,.,CASSLASSYEQYF,TGTGCCAGCAGCTTAGCCTCGTCCTACGAGCAGTACTTC
TRBV4-1,.,TRBJ1-2,.,CASSPILRHNLPGYGYTF,TGCGCCAGCAGCCCCATCCTCCGTCACAATTTACCCGGCTATGGCTACACCTTC
TRBV27,.,TRBJ2-3,.,CASSSSRTDTQYF,TGTGCCAGCAGTTCGAGCAGGACAGATACGCAGTATTTT
TRBV5-6,.,TRBJ1-3,.,CASSPRHSRHSGNTIYF,TGTGCCAGCAGTCCGCGGCACTCACGACACTCTGGAAACACCATATATTTT
TRBV3-1/TRBV3-2,.,TRBJ2-1,.,CASSPVDSYNEQFF,TGTGCCAGCAGCCCGGTGGACTCCTACAATGAGCAGTTCTTC
TRBV9,TRBD1,TRBJ1-6,once,CASSIRDSNSPLHF,TGTGCCAGCAGCATCCGGGACAGTAATTCACCCCTCCACTTT
TRBV9,TRBD1,TRBJ2-2,.,CASSPVAGQVNTGELFF,TGTGCCAGCAGCCCCGTGGCGGGACAGGTCAACACCGGGGAGCTGTTTTTT
TRBV10-3,TRBD1,TRBJ1-1,once,CAISSPGTGNTEAFF,TGTGCCATCAGTTCTCCCGGGACAGGGAACACTGAAGCTTTCTTT
TRBV30,.,TRBJ1-4,once,CALDVRGTNEKLFF,TGTGCCTTGGACGTAAGGGGAACTAATGAAAAACTGTTTTTT
TRBV3-1/TRBV3-2,.,TRBJ1-5,.,CASSPSQGTRLGSNQPQHF,TGTGCCAGCAGCCCGTCACAGGGAACCCGATTGGGGAGCAATCAGCCCCAGCATTTT
TRBV6-8,.,TRBJ1-5,few,CASSPMSGTQGVCQPQHF,TGTGCCAGCAGCCCAATGTCCGGGACGCAGGGCGTTTGTCAGCCCCAGCATTTT
TRBV2,.,TRBJ1-2,.,CASSVSRGYGYTF,TGTGCCAGCAGTGTCAGCAGGGGCTATGGCTACACCTTC
TRBV6-5,TRBD1,TRBJ1-3,.,CASRRRQGGNTIYF,TGTGCCAGCAGGAGAAGACAGGGAGGAAACACCATATATTTT
TRBV19,TRBD1,TRBJ1-2,.,CASSHPGTGGLGGFGYTF,TGTGCCAGTAGTCACCCCGGGACAGGGGGACTCGGTGGGTTCGGCTACACCTTC
TRBV18,TRBD1,TRBJ2-5,.,CASSRGTGTRETQYF,TGTGCCAGCTCACGTGGGACAGGGACACGGGAGACCCAGTACTTC
TRBV10-3,.,TRBJ1-6,few,CAISDDPSPLHF,TGTGCCATCAGCGATGACCCTTCACCCCTCCACTTT
TRBV24-1,.,TRBJ1-2,.,CATSDSRGHYGYTF,TGTGCCACCAGTGATTCTCGGGGACACTATGGCTACACCTTC
TRBV18,TRBD1,TRBJ1-2,.,CASSQDREYGYTF,TGTGCCAGCTCCCAAGACAGGGAATACGGCTACACCTTC
TRBV7-3,TRBD2,TRBJ2-1,once,CASSLRGLAGANEQFF,TGTGCCAGCAGCTTAAGAGGCTTAGCGGGAGCAAATGAGCAGTTCTTC
TRBV12-3/TRBV12-4,.,TRBJ1-1,.,CASSLEENTEAFF,TGTGCCAGCAGTTTAGAGGAGAACACTGAAGCTTTCTTT
TRBV6-6,TRBD1,TRBJ1-2,.,CASSPRVGTGRFVGYTF,TGTGCCAGCAGTCCTCGCGTCGGGACAGGGAGATTTGTTGGCTACACCTTC
TRBV29-1,.,TRBJ2-4,.,CSVLRGADIQYF,TGCAGCGTGTTGCGGGGTGCGGACATTCAGTACTTC
TRBV28,.,TRBJ1-2,.,CASINQTGEFYGYTF,TGTGCCAGCATCAACCAGACGGGCGAGTTCTATGGCTACACCTTC
TRBV6-5,.,TRBJ2-5,.,CASSPGWVTQETQYF,TGTGCCAGCAGTCCCGGTTGGGTAACCCAGGAGACCCAGTACTTC
TRBV4-3,.,TRBJ1-5,.,CASSQGTASQPQHF,TGCGCCAGCAGCCAAGGGACAGCCTCCCAGCCCCAGCATTTT
TRBV7-9,.,TRBJ2-2,.,CAIWGGELFF,TGTGCAATTTGGGGCGGGGAGCTGTTTTTT
TRBV7-2,.,TRBJ2-2,.,CASSLGSGAQSGELFF,TGTGCCAGCAGCTTAGGGTCTGGGGCCCAGTCCGGGGAGCTGTTTTTT
TRBV10-1,.,TRBJ1-3,.,CASSPDGTSGNTIYF,TGCGCCAGCAGTCCGGACGGAACGTCTGGAAACACCATATATTTT
TRBV11-3,.,TRBJ2-5,.,CASSSAGGRRETQYF,TGTGCCAGCAGCTCGGCTGGGGGCCGTAGGGAGACCCAGTACTTC
TRBV4-1,TRBD2,TRBJ2-1,.,CASSPYLSGGGYNEQFF,TGCGCCAGCAGCCCCTACCTTAGCGGGGGAGGGTACAATGAGCAGTTCTTC
TRBV9,TRBD2,TRBJ2-1,few,CASSSPGTSGNEQFF,TGTGCCAGCAGCTCTCCCGGGACTAGCGGGAATGAGCAGTTCTTC
TRBV27,TRBD1,TRBJ2-2,.,CASSSRDRGPGELFF,TGTGCCAGCAGTTCCCGGGACAGGGGCCCCGGGGAGCTGTTTTTT
TRBV11-2,TRBD2,TRBJ2-5,.,CASSLGTGGYGETQYF,TGTGCCAGCAGCTTAGGAACGGGAGGGTATGGGGAGACCCAGTACTTC
TRBV28,.,TRBJ1-3,once,CASSLTAAGDGNTIYF,TGTGCCAGCAGTTTGACCGCGGCGGGGGACGGAAACACCATATATTTT
TRBV15,.,TRBJ1-6,.,CATRIHLREVGSSPLHF,TGTGCGACCCGAATCCACCTCCGGGAGGTAGGGTCTTCACCCCTCCACTTT
TRBV5-1,.,TRBJ1-2,.,CASSLSHEWTYGYTF,TGCGCCAGCAGCTTGTCACACGAATGGACCTATGGCTACACCTTC
TRBV24-1,TRBD1,TRBJ2-1,.,CATSGPMGQGVNEQFF,TGTGCCACCAGTGGGCCGATGGGACAGGGGGTCAATGAGCAGTTCTTC
TRBV6-5,TRBD1,TRBJ2-7,.,CASSYRDRGGYEQYF,TGTGCCAGCAGTTACAGGGACAGGGGCGGCTACGAGCAGTACTTC
TRBV27,TRBD1,TRBJ1-6,.,CASGSQGTGKSPLHF,TGTGCCAGCGGCTCCCAGGGGACAGGGAAGTCACCCCTCCACTTT
TRBV28,TRBD1,TRBJ2-7,.,CASRKGGQGWPYEQYF,TGTGCCAGCAGAAAGGGGGGACAGGGGTGGCCCTACGAGCAGTACTTC
TRBV5-1,.,TRBJ2-2,.,CASSLGLGPINTGELFF,TGCGCCAGCAGCTTGGGTCTGGGTCCGATAAACACCGGGGAGCTGTTTTTT
TRBV7-2,.,TRBJ2-5,once,CASRSRGAGETQYF,TGTGCCAGCAGATCCCGAGGTGCCGGGGAGACCCAGTACTTC
TRBV5-5,.,TRBJ1-5,.,CASSLDWALSNQPQHF,TGTGCCAGCAGCTTGGACTGGGCCCTTAGCAATCAGCCCCAGCATTTT
TRBV4-3,.,TRBJ2-1,.,CASSQTSLAYSYNEQFF,TGCGCCAGCAGCCAAACCTCTCTAGCGTACTCCTACAATGAGCAGTTCTTC